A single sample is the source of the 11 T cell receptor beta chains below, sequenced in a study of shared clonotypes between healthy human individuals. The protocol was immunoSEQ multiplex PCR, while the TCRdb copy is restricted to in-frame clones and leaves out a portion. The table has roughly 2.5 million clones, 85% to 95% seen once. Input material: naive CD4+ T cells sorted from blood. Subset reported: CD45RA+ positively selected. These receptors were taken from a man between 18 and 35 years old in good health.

The CDR3 DNA follows: TGTGCCAGCAGTCTCCGGACTAGCGGGCTCACAGATACGCAGTATTTT. Its translation is CASSLRTSGLTDTQYF. The V and J genes are TRBV11-3 and TRBJ2-3; 11 bases align to TRBD2. Germline-derived CDR1 and CDR2 are SGHNT and YENEEA. Trimming at V came to 6 bases and at J to 2 bases, leaving 7 bases not matched to a gene. This CDR3 is built from 16 residues.

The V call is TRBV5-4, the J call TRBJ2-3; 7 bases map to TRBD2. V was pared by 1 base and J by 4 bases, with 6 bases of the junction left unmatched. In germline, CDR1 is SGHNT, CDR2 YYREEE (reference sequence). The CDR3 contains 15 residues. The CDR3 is CASSLSITSADTQYF. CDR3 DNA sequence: TGTGCCAGCAGCTTGAGTATAACTAGCGCAGATACGCAGTATTTT.

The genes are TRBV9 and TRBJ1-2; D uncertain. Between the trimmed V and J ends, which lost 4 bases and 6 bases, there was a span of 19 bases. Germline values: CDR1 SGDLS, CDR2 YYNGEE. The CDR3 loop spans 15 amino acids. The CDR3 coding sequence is TGTGCCAGCAGCTCGCGCGCCATCTGGCGGGATGGCTACACCTTC. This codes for CASSSRAIWRDGYTF.

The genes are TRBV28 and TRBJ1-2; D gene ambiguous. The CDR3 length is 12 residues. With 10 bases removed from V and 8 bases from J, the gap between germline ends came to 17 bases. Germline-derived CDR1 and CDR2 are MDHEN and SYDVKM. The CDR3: CATPGGWGGYTF. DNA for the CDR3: TGTGCCACCCCGGGAGGGTGGGGAGGCTACACCTTC.

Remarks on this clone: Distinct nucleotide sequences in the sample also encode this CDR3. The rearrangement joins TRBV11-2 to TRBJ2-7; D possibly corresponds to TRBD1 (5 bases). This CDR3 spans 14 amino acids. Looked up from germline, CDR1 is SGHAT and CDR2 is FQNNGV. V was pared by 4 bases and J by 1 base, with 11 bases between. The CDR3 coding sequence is TGTGCCAGCAGCTCAACAGGAGTTTCCTACGAGCAGTACTTC. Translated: CASSSTGVSYEQYF.

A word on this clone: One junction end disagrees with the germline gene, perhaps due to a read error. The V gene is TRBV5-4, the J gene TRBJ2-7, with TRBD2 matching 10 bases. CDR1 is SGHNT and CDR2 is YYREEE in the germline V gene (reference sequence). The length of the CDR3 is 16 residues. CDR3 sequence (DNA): TGCGCCAGCAGCCAAGGGTCTAGCGGGAGACGAGGCGAGCAGTACTTC. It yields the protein CASSQGSSGRRGEQYF.

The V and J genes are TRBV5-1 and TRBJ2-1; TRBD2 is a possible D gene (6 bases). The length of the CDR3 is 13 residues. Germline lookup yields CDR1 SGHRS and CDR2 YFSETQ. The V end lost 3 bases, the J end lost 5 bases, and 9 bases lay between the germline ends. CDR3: CASSWDSNNEQFF. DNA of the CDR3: TGCGCCAGCAGCTGGGACTCTAACAATGAGCAGTTCTTC. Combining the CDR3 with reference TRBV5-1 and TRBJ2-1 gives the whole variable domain KAGVTQTPRYLIKTRGQQVTLSCSPISGHRSVSWYQQTPGQGLQFLFEYFSETQRNKGNFPGRFSGRQFSNSRSEMNVSTLELGDSALYLCASSWDSNNEQFFGPGTRLTVL.

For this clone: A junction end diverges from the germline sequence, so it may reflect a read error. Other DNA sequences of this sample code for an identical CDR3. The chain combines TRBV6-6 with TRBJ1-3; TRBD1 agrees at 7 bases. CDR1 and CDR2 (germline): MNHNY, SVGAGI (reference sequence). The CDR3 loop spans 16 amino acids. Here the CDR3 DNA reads TGTGCCAGCAGTTTTGGAAACAGGGGTTCTGGAAATACCATATATTTT. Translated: CASSFGNRGSGNTIYF.

The CDR3 region is CASSTLLGGDEQYF. Written as DNA, the CDR3 is TGTGCCAGCTCAACACTTCTCGGGGGGGACGAGCAGTACTTC. The gene calls are TRBV18 and TRBJ2-7; TRBD2 aligns across 8 bases. Trimming at V came to 5 bases and at J to 5 bases, leaving 8 bases not matched to a gene. The length of the CDR3 is 14 residues. From germline, CDR1 is KGHSH and CDR2 LQKENI.

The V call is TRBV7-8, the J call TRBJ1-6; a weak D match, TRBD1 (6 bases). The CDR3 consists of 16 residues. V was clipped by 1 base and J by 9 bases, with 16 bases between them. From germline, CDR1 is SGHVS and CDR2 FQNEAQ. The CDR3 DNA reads TGTGCCAGCAGCTTAGAGGCAGGGGAATTAGGTTCACCCCTCCACTTT. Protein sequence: CASSLEAGELGSPLHF. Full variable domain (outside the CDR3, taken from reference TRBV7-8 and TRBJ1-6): GAGVSQSPRYKVAKRGQDVALRCDPISGHVSLFWYQQALGQGPEFLTYFQNEAQLDKSGLPSDRFFAERPEGSVSTLKIQRTQQEDSAVYLCASSLEAGELGSPLHFGNGTRLTVT.

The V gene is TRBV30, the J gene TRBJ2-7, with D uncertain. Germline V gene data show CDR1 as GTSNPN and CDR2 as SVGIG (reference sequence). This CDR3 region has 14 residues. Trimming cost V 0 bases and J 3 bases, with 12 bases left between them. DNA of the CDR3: TGTGCCTGGAGTGTATCAGTGCCCCGCTACGAGCAGTACTTC. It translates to CAWSVSVPRYEQYF.